This passage covers 5 T cell receptor beta chains from one sample sequenced in a study of blood T cell repertoires in COVID-19. Generated by immunoSEQ multiplex PCR, the TCRdb table keeps only in-frame clones and is missing some. The data contain about 130,000 clones, around 85% of them singletons. Sequencing input: peripheral blood. These receptors were collected from a man aged 25-40 years with COVID-19, enrolled during active disease.

The chain recombines TRBV7-9 with TRBJ1-4; D is perhaps TRBD1 (6 bases). V was clipped by 5 bases and J by 3 bases, with 10 bases between them. Germline assignment: CDR1 SEHNR and CDR2 FQNEAQ (reference sequence). There are 14 residues in the CDR3. DNA of the CDR3: TGTGCCAGCAGCCAACAGGGACCTAATGAAAAACTGTTTTTT. Encoded protein: CASSQQGPNEKLFF. Using reference TRBV7-9 and TRBJ1-4 for the parts outside the CDR3, the full variable domain is DTGVSQNPRHKITKRGQNVTFRCDPISEHNRLYWYRQTLGQGPEFLTYFQNEAQLEKSRLLSDRFSAERPKGSFSTLEIQRTEQGDSAMYLCASSQQGPNEKLFFGSGTQLSVL.

The V call is TRBV5-1, the J call TRBJ1-1; 8 nucleotides agree with TRBD1. The germline CDR1 and CDR2 sequences are SGHRS and YFSETQ. The CDR3 runs to 15 residues. V lost 1 base and J lost 1; bases outside the gene matches: 3. The CDR3 is CASSLTGGTNTEAFF. In DNA form, the CDR3 reads TGCGCCAGCAGCTTGACAGGGGGGACGAACACTGAAGCTTTCTTT.

V is TRBV7-2 and J is TRBJ2-1; 8 nucleotides line up with TRBD1. CDR1 and CDR2 (germline): SGHTA, FQGNSA. With 0 bases clipped from V and 4 bases from J, the junction kept 5 bases outside the gene matches. This CDR3 is 16 amino acids long. This CDR3 reads CASSLAGQGGYNEQFF. In DNA form, the CDR3 reads TGTGCCAGCAGCTTAGCCGGACAGGGTGGGTACAATGAGCAGTTCTTC.

The chain carries TRBV6-1 and TRBJ1-6; tentative D call: TRBD1 (6 bases). Germline V gives CDR1 MNHNS, CDR2 SASEGT. The CDR3 has 14 amino acids. V was trimmed by 0 bases and J by 10 bases, leaving 10 bases between them. The CDR3 bases are TGTGCCAGCAGTGAAGCACGGGGGGGCTCACCCCTCCACTTT. Amino acid sequence: CASSEARGGSPLHF.

The chain joins TRBV7-9 to TRBJ1-1; 8 bases agree with TRBD1. This CDR3 has 15 residues. V lost 3 bases, J lost 1 base, and 4 bases stayed unmatched. Germline V gene sequence: CDR1 SEHNR, CDR2 FQNEAQ (reference sequence). The chain's CDR3 is CASSFSGTGNTEAFF. DNA for the CDR3: TGTGCCAGCAGCTTCTCCGGGACAGGGAACACTGAAGCTTTCTTT. The whole variable domain, remainder taken from reference TRBV7-9 and TRBJ1-1, is DTGVSQNPRHKITKRGQNVTFRCDPISEHNRLYWYRQTLGQGPEFLTYFQNEAQLEKSRLLSDRFSAERPKGSFSTLEIQRTEQGDSAMYLCASSFSGTGNTEAFFGQGTRLTVV.